This TCR beta chain was identified in a study of molecular identifiers for immune sequencing clone quantification (dated by TCRdb to 2017 to 2018). Regarding the research as a whole: In a replicate experiment, RNA from about 21,000 or 97,000 naive CD8 T cells was split into five aliquots, four of which were sequenced. CD8 T cells were used in a methods study to benchmark molecular-identifier clustering-based TCR repertoire sequencing (MIDCIRS) and TCR RNA copy counting.

What the study reported, not specific to this receptor: About 2.9 recovered TCR RNA copies per cell were obtained by modeling, versus approximately 9 by digital PCR, implying a capture efficiency of about 30%. In CMV-specific effector cells, over 99% of molecules were held by clones above 20 RNA copies, whereas under 1% of molecules were held by such clones in naive cells. A single cell's worth of spiked-in Jurkat TCR RNA was reported detectable even among around 1 million naive CD8 T cells. Highly expanded clone sizes could be underestimated because identical TCR molecules may share a barcode. When barcode sub-clustering was not used, chimeric consensus sequences inflated TCR diversity, with chimeras reaching as high as 47%. The naive libraries included spiked-in Jurkat TCR RNA (fewer than eleven copies' worth), and this RNA is not part of the donor repertoire.

Receptor amplification or capture employed PCR. Sequencing took place on a NextSeq 500. Bulk TCR libraries were generated as previously described, with the TCR primers listed in Table S5 used. Purification of total RNA was performed with the Qiagen AllPrep DNA/RNA kit. Before any analysis, reads coming from multiple sequencing runs of the same library were combined into one pool. For the original study's pipeline: Reads were retained only if an exact TCR constant sequence was present, and the retained reads were trimmed to 150 nt and grouped according to their 12-nt molecular barcodes. Reads within each barcode group were sub-clustered using a 15% Levenshtein threshold, and quality-weighted consensus sequences were constructed for each RNA molecule. Non-functional sequences were excluded, and lower-count sequences lying one edit away from another sequence were also excluded. Based on a fit of two negative binomial distributions, barcode sub-clusters having less than 20% of the maximum read count were discarded. The public reads were reanalyzed by TCRdb: fastp trimming at Q25, MiXCR alignment, in-frame beta chains only. Duplicate CDR3 protein sequences are folded into a single record with the most common DNA and genes. These V and J calls derive from TCRdb rather than the authors' analysis. The sample contains around 480,000 distinct CDR3 sequences, approximately 25% of them found a single time. Clones ranked in the top ten supply under 0.8% of the sample.

Trimming removed 1 base from V and 0 bases from J, leaving 7 bases between the germline ends. The germline V gene (reference sequence) sets CDR1 to DFQATT and CDR2 to SNEGSKA. The CDR3, from cysteine to phenylalanine, totals 13 residues. Left in the record is the CDR3 DNA by itself, 39 bases read in frame from the first base. Libraries of naive CD8 T cells were built from anywhere between roughly 17,000 and 1,000,000 sorted cells, with 10%, 30% or 50% of the purified RNA used. Naive CD8 T cells were FACS-sorted as CD8+CD4-CCR7+CD45RA+ on a BD FACSAria II into RLT Plus buffer. To test detection sensitivity, Jurkat RNA equal to approximately ten TCR copies was added to samples of about 20,000-1,000,000 naive CD8 T cells. Enrichment of CD8 T cells was done with RosetteSep CD8+ T Cell Enrichment Cocktail plus Ficoll-Paque, and ACK red cell lysis came afterward. This clonotype was found a few times. Its cognate antigen has yet to be identified. No much larger clonotype is one base removed from it; base qualities were not supplied.

The rearranged segments are TRBV20-1 and TRBJ2-7; D gene: possibly TRBD2, on 5 matching bases. Material for sequencing was naive CD8+ T cells from blood, with Jurkat cell RNA spiked in. This specimen's cell subset or site label, interpreted: FACS-sorted CD8+CD4-CCR7+CD45RA+ naive T cells. This TCR came from a human donor in good health. Some libraries in this study had Jurkat cell RNA spiked in. Here is the DNA: TGCAGTGCTAGAGCGGGATACTCCTACGAGCAGTACTTC. This gives the protein CSARAGYSYEQYF.